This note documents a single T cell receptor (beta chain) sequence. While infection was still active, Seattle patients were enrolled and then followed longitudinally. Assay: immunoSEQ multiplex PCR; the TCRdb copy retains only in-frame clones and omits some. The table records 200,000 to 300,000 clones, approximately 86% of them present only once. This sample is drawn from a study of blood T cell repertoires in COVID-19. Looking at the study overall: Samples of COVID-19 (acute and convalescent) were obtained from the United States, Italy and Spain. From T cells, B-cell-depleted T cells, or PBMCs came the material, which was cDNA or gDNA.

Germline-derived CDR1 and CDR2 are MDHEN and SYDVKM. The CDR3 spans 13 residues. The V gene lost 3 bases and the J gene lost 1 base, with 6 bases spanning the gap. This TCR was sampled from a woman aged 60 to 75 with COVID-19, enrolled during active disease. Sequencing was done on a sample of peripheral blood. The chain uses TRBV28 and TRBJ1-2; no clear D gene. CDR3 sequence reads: CASSLNSNYGYTF. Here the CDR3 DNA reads TGTGCCAGCAGTTTGAACAGTAACTATGGCTACACCTTC.